Listed below are T cell receptor beta chains from one sample, sequenced in a study of Ad26.COV2.S vaccination and SARS-CoV-2 variants. Libraries were prepared by immunoSEQ multiplex PCR; TCRdb keeps only in-frame clonotypes and omits some of them. Seen here are about 680,000 clones, 70% to 90% observed once, and the top ten hold about 1.5%. The starting material was peripheral blood, obtained in a trial of Ad26.COV2.S vaccine versus placebo. These receptors came from a person aged 18 to 59 who received the Ad26.COV2.S COVID-19 vaccine or a placebo. CDR3s include the opening cysteine and the closing phenylalanine or tryptophan. D genes are given only for firm matches. Only some rows state a clone size, as once, few, many or a class for expanded clones.

clone size: NA; V gene: TRBV10-3; J gene: TRBJ2-3; D gene: TRBD2; CDR3 DNA: TGTGCCATCAGTGATCCCAGCGGGAGGTCCGACCAGGCAGATACGCAGTATTTT; CDR3 protein: CAISDPSGRSDQADTQYF
clone size: NA; V gene: TRBV25-1; J gene: TRBJ1-2; D gene: TRBD1; CDR3 DNA: TGTGCCAGCAGTGAGACAGGGGGCCGCTACACCTTC; CDR3 protein: CASSETGGRYTF
clone size: NA; V gene: TRBV9; J gene: TRBJ1-2; D gene: NA; CDR3 DNA: TGTGCCAGCAGCGGGTGGTCTCAGGTGAATAAGGACTATGGCTACACCTTC; CDR3 protein: CASSGWSQVNKDYGYTF
clone size: NA; V gene: TRBV6-5; J gene: TRBJ2-7; D gene: TRBD2; CDR3 DNA: TGTGCCAGCAGTTACGGCGGGAGGAACGAGCAGTACTTC; CDR3 protein: CASSYGGRNEQYF
clone size: NA; V gene: TRBV29-1; J gene: TRBJ1-3; D gene: NA; CDR3 DNA: TGCAGCGTTGCAGAGGGCCACTCTGGAAACACCATATATTTT; CDR3 protein: CSVAEGHSGNTIYF
clone size: NA; V gene: TRBV5-6; J gene: TRBJ2-4; D gene: NA; CDR3 DNA: TGTGCCAGCAGCTTGGATGGGCCCGGGAACATTCAGTACTTC; CDR3 protein: CASSLDGPGNIQYF
clone size: once; V gene: TRBV5-6; J gene: TRBJ1-3; D gene: TRBD1; CDR3 DNA: TGTGCCAGCAGCTACAGGGGGCTGTCTGGAAACACCATATATTTT; CDR3 protein: CASSYRGLSGNTIYF
clone size: NA; V gene: TRBV28; J gene: TRBJ1-5; D gene: NA; CDR3 DNA: TGTGCCAGCAGAGGGACGGAGTATAGCAATCAGCCCCAGCATTTT; CDR3 protein: CASRGTEYSNQPQHF
clone size: NA; V gene: TRBV9; J gene: TRBJ2-7; D gene: TRBD1; CDR3 DNA: TGTGCCAGCAGCGAGCGGGACAGGGATTCGTGCTACGAGCAGTACTTC; CDR3 protein: CASSERDRDSCYEQYF
clone size: NA; V gene: TRBV3-1/TRBV3-2; J gene: TRBJ2-7; D gene: NA; CDR3 DNA: TGTGCCAGCAGCCAAACAAGGACTTCCTACGAGCAGTACTTC; CDR3 protein: CASSQTRTSYEQYF
clone size: NA; V gene: TRBV5-4; J gene: TRBJ2-5; D gene: NA; CDR3 DNA: TGTGCCAGCAGCTTCGGGCAGGAGGTGGAGACCCAGTACTTC; CDR3 protein: CASSFGQEVETQYF
clone size: NA; V gene: TRBV6-5; J gene: TRBJ2-3; D gene: TRBD2; CDR3 DNA: TGTGCCAGCAGTCGGACTAGCGGGACAGATACGCAGTATTTT; CDR3 protein: CASSRTSGTDTQYF
clone size: NA; V gene: TRBV14; J gene: TRBJ2-1; D gene: TRBD2; CDR3 DNA: TGTGCCAGCAGCCCTGGTGGGACTAGCGGGGTCAATGAGCAGTTCTTC; CDR3 protein: CASSPGGTSGVNEQFF
clone size: NA; V gene: TRBV20-1; J gene: TRBJ2-7; D gene: NA; CDR3 DNA: TGCAGTGCTAGTGTGCGGGGAGGATACGAGCAGTACTTC; CDR3 protein: CSASVRGGYEQYF
clone size: NA; V gene: TRBV6-5; J gene: TRBJ1-1; D gene: NA; CDR3 DNA: TGTGCCAGCAGGGGGGGACTGCCGAACACTGAAGCTTTCTTT; CDR3 protein: CASRGGLPNTEAFF
clone size: NA; V gene: TRBV27; J gene: TRBJ2-7; D gene: TRBD1; CDR3 DNA: TGTGCCAGCAGTTCCCCCGGGACAGCTACCTACGAGCAGTACTTC; CDR3 protein: CASSSPGTATYEQYF
clone size: NA; V gene: TRBV29-1; J gene: TRBJ2-3; D gene: TRBD2; CDR3 DNA: TGCAGCGTGGAAGGGTCAGTACCGGGACTAGCGGGTCAGACGCAGTATTTT; CDR3 protein: CSVEGSVPGLAGQTQYF
clone size: NA; V gene: TRBV9; J gene: TRBJ1-6; D gene: TRBD1; CDR3 DNA: TGTGCCAGCAGCGAGCCCTCGGACAGGGTCAATTCACCCCTCCACTTT; CDR3 protein: CASSEPSDRVNSPLHF
clone size: NA; V gene: TRBV5-1; J gene: TRBJ1-1; D gene: NA; CDR3 DNA: TGCGCCAGCAGCTTGGGCCCACCGGACACTGAAGCTTTCTTT; CDR3 protein: CASSLGPPDTEAFF
clone size: NA; V gene: TRBV24-1; J gene: TRBJ2-3; D gene: NA; CDR3 DNA: TGTGCCACCAGTGACCCGAGGACAGGGAGGGAGGATACGCAGTATTTT; CDR3 protein: CATSDPRTGREDTQYF
clone size: NA; V gene: TRBV19; J gene: TRBJ2-5; D gene: NA; CDR3 DNA: TGTGCCACCGGGGCTAGTCAAGAGACCCAGTACTTC; CDR3 protein: CATGASQETQYF
clone size: NA; V gene: TRBV4-2; J gene: TRBJ2-7; D gene: TRBD2; CDR3 DNA: TGTGCCAGCAGCGAGGGACTAGCGGGCACCTACGAGCAGTACTTC; CDR3 protein: CASSEGLAGTYEQYF
clone size: once; V gene: TRBV3-1/TRBV3-2; J gene: TRBJ1-1; D gene: NA; CDR3 DNA: TGTGCCAGCAGCCAAGGTACGGCCTTGAACACTGAAGCTTTCTTT; CDR3 protein: CASSQGTALNTEAFF
clone size: NA; V gene: TRBV24-1; J gene: TRBJ2-6; D gene: TRBD1; CDR3 DNA: TGTGCCACCAGTCGGGGACAGGGGGCGGCTGGGGCCAACGTCCTGACTTTC; CDR3 protein: CATSRGQGAAGANVLTF
clone size: NA; V gene: TRBV6-1; J gene: TRBJ1-4; D gene: NA; CDR3 DNA: TGTGCCAGCAGTGAAGCGCCCGGGGAAAAACTGTTTTTT; CDR3 protein: CASSEAPGEKLFF
clone size: NA; V gene: TRBV12-3/TRBV12-4; J gene: TRBJ2-1; D gene: NA; CDR3 DNA: TGTGCCAGCAGTTTAGCGCCGAGGCAGTTCTTC; CDR3 protein: CASSLAPRQFF
clone size: NA; V gene: TRBV29-1; J gene: TRBJ2-7; D gene: TRBD1; CDR3 DNA: TGCAGCATACAACCCGGGACAGGGGAAACCTACGAGCAGTACTTC; CDR3 protein: CSIQPGTGETYEQYF
clone size: NA; V gene: TRBV6-4; J gene: TRBJ2-2; D gene: TRBD2; CDR3 DNA: TGTGCCAGCAGCACTAGCGGATCGGGGGAGCTGTTTTTT; CDR3 protein: CASSTSGSGELFF
clone size: few; V gene: TRBV27; J gene: TRBJ1-6; D gene: TRBD1; CDR3 DNA: TGTGCCAGCACTAAGAGGGGGCTTAATTCACCCCTCCACTTT; CDR3 protein: CASTKRGLNSPLHF
clone size: NA; V gene: TRBV10-3; J gene: TRBJ2-1; D gene: TRBD2; CDR3 DNA: TGTGCCATCAGGGATACACTAGCGGAATTGCAGTTCTTC; CDR3 protein: CAIRDTLAELQFF
clone size: once; V gene: TRBV4-2; J gene: TRBJ2-7; D gene: NA; CDR3 DNA: TGTGCCAGCAGCCAAGGGCAGGCTTCCTACGAGCAGTACTTC; CDR3 protein: CASSQGQASYEQYF
clone size: NA; V gene: TRBV10-3; J gene: TRBJ2-7; D gene: TRBD1; CDR3 DNA: TGTGCCATCAGGGAGACAGGGGGTTCCTACGAGCAGTACTTC; CDR3 protein: CAIRETGGSYEQYF
clone size: NA; V gene: TRBV7-2; J gene: TRBJ2-4; D gene: NA; CDR3 DNA: TGTGCCAGCAGCTTGGGGTGGGCCAAAAACATTCAGTACTTC; CDR3 protein: CASSLGWAKNIQYF
clone size: NA; V gene: TRBV5-6; J gene: TRBJ1-6; D gene: NA; CDR3 DNA: TGTGCCAGCAGCTCACCCGGGCCTAAAGCGGGGTCACCCCTCCACTTT; CDR3 protein: CASSSPGPKAGSPLHF
clone size: NA; V gene: TRBV14; J gene: TRBJ1-4; D gene: NA; CDR3 DNA: TGTGCCAGCAGCCAAGGACAGCCGGGGAATGAAAAACTGTTTTTT; CDR3 protein: CASSQGQPGNEKLFF
clone size: NA; V gene: TRBV9; J gene: TRBJ2-3; D gene: NA; CDR3 DNA: TGTGCCAGCAGCGTAGCGCAGCTCCCCGCAGATACGCAGTATTTT; CDR3 protein: CASSVAQLPADTQYF
clone size: few; V gene: TRBV7-8; J gene: TRBJ1-6; D gene: NA; CDR3 DNA: TGTGCCAGCAGCTTAGGTGCGGGAATGTCGGATTCACCCCTCCACTTT; CDR3 protein: CASSLGAGMSDSPLHF
clone size: NA; V gene: TRBV19; J gene: TRBJ1-4; D gene: NA; CDR3 DNA: TGTGCCAGTAGTATAGGCGGGGCGGCTAATGAAAAACTGTTTTTT; CDR3 protein: CASSIGGAANEKLFF
clone size: NA; V gene: TRBV2; J gene: TRBJ2-1; D gene: NA; CDR3 DNA: TGTGCCAGCAGTGAAGCGGACCCTTACAATGAGCAGTTCTTC; CDR3 protein: CASSEADPYNEQFF
clone size: NA; V gene: TRBV15; J gene: TRBJ2-2; D gene: TRBD1; CDR3 DNA: TGTGCCACCAGCAGCCCGAGGGATACAGGGGGAAACACCGGGGAGCTGTTTTTT; CDR3 protein: CATSSPRDTGGNTGELFF
clone size: NA; V gene: TRBV6-5; J gene: TRBJ1-6; D gene: TRBD1; CDR3 DNA: TGTGCCAGCAGCACTGACAGGGGAGATTCACCCCTCCACTTT; CDR3 protein: CASSTDRGDSPLHF
clone size: NA; V gene: TRBV27; J gene: TRBJ2-7; D gene: NA; CDR3 DNA: TGTGCCAGCAGTTTATCGTCTGGGACGGATTTCTCCTACGAGCAGTACTTC; CDR3 protein: CASSLSSGTDFSYEQYF
clone size: NA; V gene: TRBV3-1/TRBV3-2; J gene: TRBJ2-7; D gene: NA; CDR3 DNA: TGTGCCAGCAGCCAAGATGTGGTCGCCTCCTACGAGCAGTACTTC; CDR3 protein: CASSQDVVASYEQYF
clone size: once; V gene: TRBV9; J gene: TRBJ1-3; D gene: NA; CDR3 DNA: TGTGCCAGCAGCACCCGGACACGGCAGACTGGAAACACCATATATTTT; CDR3 protein: CASSTRTRQTGNTIYF
clone size: NA; V gene: TRBV25-1; J gene: TRBJ1-6; D gene: NA; CDR3 DNA: TGTGCCAGCAGTTCGCAATATTCACCCCTCCACTTT; CDR3 protein: CASSSQYSPLHF